This passage covers 19 T cell receptor beta chains from one sample sequenced in a study of shared clonotypes between healthy human individuals. Data came from immunoSEQ multiplex PCR; TCRdb stores just in-frame clones and leaves some out. The table lists some 470,000 clones, around 80% of them singletons, with about an eighth in the top ten. Sequences were obtained from PBMCs. Receptors originate from a woman in her 40s in good health. Some clones in this sample may be carry-over from other donors' samples.

The chain couples TRBV7-2 to TRBJ2-7, with TRBD2 identical over 13 bases. Germline V lookup: CDR1 SGHTA, CDR2 FQGNSA. The CDR3 loop spans 18 amino acids. J gave up 7 bases and V 2 bases, and 14 bases lay outside the gene matches. The CDR3 loop reads CASSLRTSGSPRVGEQYF. In DNA, the CDR3 is TGTGCCAGCAGCTTAAGGACTAGCGGGAGCCCCCGAGTGGGGGAGCAGTACTTC. The full variable domain, its missing parts supplied by reference TRBV7-2 and TRBJ2-7, is GAGVSQSPSNKVTEKGKDVELRCDPISGHTALYWYRQSLGQGLEFLIYFQGNSAPDKSGLPSDRFSAERTGGSVSTLTIQRTQQEDSAVYLCASSLRTSGSPRVGEQYFGPGTRLTVT.

The genes are TRBV4-1 and TRBJ2-1; tentatively, D is TRBD1 (7 bases). V was shortened by 1 base and J by 3 bases, with 16 bases between the two germline ends. Per germline, CDR1 MGHRA and CDR2 YSYEKL. The CDR3 extends over 17 amino acids. The CDR3 nucleotides are TGCGCCAGCAGCCAAGCCCCCAGGGGGGCGGGCTACAATGAGCAGTTCTTC. The encoded protein is CASSQAPRGAGYNEQFF.

The chain combines TRBV29-1 with TRBJ2-3; no reliable D call. Germline lookup yields CDR1 SQVTM and CDR2 ANQGSEA. V dropped 4 bases and J dropped 6 bases, with 5 bases sitting between them. The length of the CDR3 is 10 residues. CDR3 in amino acids: CSVARDTQYF. In nucleotides, the CDR3 is TGCAGCGTTGCGCGTGATACGCAGTATTTT.

DNA of the CDR3: TGTGCCAGCAGTTTAGGACAGCTCAATCAGCCCCAGCATTTT. Its protein is CASSLGQLNQPQHF. This sequence joins TRBV28 and TRBJ1-5; tentatively, D is TRBD1 (6 bases). Trimming left V 2 bases short and J 3 bases short, with 8 bases between. The CDR3 loop spans 14 amino acids. Germline CDR1 and CDR2: MDHEN and SYDVKM.

This sequence joins TRBV10-3 and TRBJ2-7, with 8 nucleotides matching TRBD2. The CDR3 sequence is 16 residues long. V shed 0 bases and J 4 bases; nucleotides not matched to a gene: 8. Per the germline V gene, CDR1 is ENHRY and CDR2 is SYGVKD. The CDR3, as DNA: TGTGCCATCAGTGAGTCCCGAGCGGGAGTCTCATACGAGCAGTACTTC. It translates to CAISESRAGVSYEQYF.

This chain's CDR3 is CASSEGGGQGVQETQYF. DNA of the CDR3: TGTGCCAGCAGCGAGGGGGGTGGACAGGGCGTACAAGAGACCCAGTACTTC. This chain connects TRBV5-4 to TRBJ2-5, with TRBD1 identical over 8 bases. V shed 4 bases and J 2 bases; nucleotides not matched to a gene: 13. This CDR3 is built from 17 residues. Germline V gene sequence: CDR1 SGHNT, CDR2 YYREEE (reference sequence). Full variable domain (missing parts from reference TRBV5-4 and TRBJ2-5): ETGVTQSPTHLIKTRGQQVTLRCSSQSGHNTVSWYQQALGQGPQFIFQYYREEENGRGNFPPRFSGLQFPNYSSELNVNALELDDSALYLCASSEGGGQGVQETQYFGPGTRLLVL.

There are a few counts of this clone. CDR3 in amino acids: CASSPEEGVGNQPQHF. The CDR3 DNA sequence: TGTGCCAGCAGCCCCGAAGAGGGGGTCGGCAATCAGCCCCAGCATTTT. The chain joins TRBV7-8 to TRBJ1-5, with a weak D call TRBD1 (6 bases). Germline V lookup: CDR1 SGHVS, CDR2 FQNEAQ. V lost 5 bases to trimming and J lost 2 bases, with 16 bases between them. The CDR3 spans 16 residues.

This chain connects TRBV4-1 to TRBJ2-5, with 8 bases matching TRBD1. The length of the CDR3 is 15 residues. Looked up from germline, CDR1 is MGHRA and CDR2 is YSYEKL. V shed 0 bases, J shed 5 bases, and the junction held 5 bases outside the gene matches. The CDR3 DNA follows: TGCGCCAGCAGCCAAGACAGGGGGCGAGGGGAGACCCAGTACTTC. Protein: CASSQDRGRGETQYF.

The chain employs TRBV19 and TRBJ2-1; 8 nucleotides match TRBD2. The CDR3 is made up of 15 amino acids. Germline values: CDR1 LNHDA, CDR2 SQIVND (reference sequence). Trimming took 3 bases from V and 6 from J; bases not matched to a gene: 7. CDR3 coding DNA: TGTGCCAGTAGTATCCAAGCGGGAGACCTCAATGAGCAGTTCTTC. Encoded protein: CASSIQAGDLNEQFF.

The chain employs TRBV7-3 and TRBJ2-3; D uncertain. V lost 2 bases and J 4 bases, leaving 13 bases between the germline ends. This CDR3 has 15 amino acids. Germline loops: CDR1 SGHTA, CDR2 FQGTGA. Here the CDR3 DNA reads TGTGCCAGCAGCTTAGGGCCCCTTCGGGCAGATACGCAGTATTTT. Translating it yields CASSLGPLRADTQYF.

V is TRBV19 and J is TRBJ1-2, with D hard to call. The CDR3 covers 11 residues. V gave up 3 bases and J gave up 6 bases, with 5 bases separating them. Germline V lookup: CDR1 LNHDA, CDR2 SQIVND (reference sequence). In nucleotides, the CDR3 is TGTGCCAGTAGTATTTCGGATGGCTACACCTTC. Translated, it gives CASSISDGYTF.

CDR3 sequence reads: CASRPPNRRGLSNQPQHF. The CDR3 DNA reads TGTGCCAGCAGACCACCTAACAGGAGGGGACTAAGCAATCAGCCCCAGCATTTT. The chain joins TRBV28 to TRBJ1-5; weak D call: TRBD1 (5 bases). The CDR3 runs 18 residues. CDR1 is MDHEN, CDR2 SYDVKM, per germline. The germline V and J ends were trimmed by 6 bases and 1 base, with 22 bases remaining between them.

DNA of the CDR3: TGTGCCAGCAGCTCTGTCGACAGGGGGCGGCCTAATGAAAAACTGTTTTTT. It is translated as CASSSVDRGRPNEKLFF. The chain recombines TRBV5-6 with TRBJ1-4, with TRBD1 matching over 10 bases. Trimming removed 3 bases from V and 3 bases from J; junction bases left unmatched: 8. Germline CDR1 is SGHDT and CDR2 is YYEEEE. The CDR3 is made up of 17 amino acids.

Note on this clone: Other nucleotide sequences from this sample produce the same CDR3. The rearrangement links TRBV7-2 to TRBJ2-5, with D possibly matching TRBD1 (5 bases). The V gene's germline CDR1 is SGHTA and CDR2 FQGNSA. V lost 5 bases, J lost 1 base, and 14 bases lay in between. This CDR3 comprises 15 residues. In nucleotides, the CDR3 is TGTGCCAGCAGCCAAGGGCAGGGTGCCCAAGAGACCCAGTACTTC. Translated, it gives CASSQGQGAQETQYF.

V is TRBV4-2 and J is TRBJ2-3; 11 nucleotides match TRBD2. V gave up 1 base and J gave up 4 bases; unmatched junction bases: 13. The CDR3 is 19 amino acids. In germline, CDR1 is LGHNA, CDR2 YNFKEQ. This CDR3 is CASSQVALLAGGGSDTQYF. The CDR3 DNA sequence: TGTGCCAGCAGCCAAGTTGCCCTTTTAGCGGGAGGGGGGTCAGATACGCAGTATTTT.

This sequence joins TRBV27 and TRBJ2-2; 8 nucleotides align to TRBD2. J was trimmed by 4 bases and V by 8 bases; bases with no gene match: 9. The CDR3 is 15 residues long. CDR1 is MNHEY and CDR2 is SMNVEV in the germline V gene (reference sequence). In nucleotides, the CDR3 is TGTGCCAGCCGGGGGGGGAGGGCGTTCACCGGGGAGCTGTTTTTT. Protein sequence: CASRGGRAFTGELFF.

This CDR3 reads CASSQEGDNDEQYF. The CDR3 DNA reads as TGTGCCAGCAGCCAAGAGGGAGATAACGACGAGCAGTACTTC. The chain recombines TRBV5-4 with TRBJ2-7; tentatively, D is TRBD2 (5 bases). The CDR3 has 14 amino acids. Trimming removed 4 bases at V and 5 bases at J, with 16 bases between. Looked up from germline, CDR1 is SGHNT and CDR2 is YYREEE (reference sequence). Full variable domain (rest looked up from reference TRBV5-4 and TRBJ2-7): ETGVTQSPTHLIKTRGQQVTLRCSSQSGHNTVSWYQQALGQGPQFIFQYYREEENGRGNFPPRFSGLQFPNYSSELNVNALELDDSALYLCASSQEGDNDEQYFGPGTRLTVT.

The V and J genes are TRBV9 and TRBJ2-4; a possible D gene is TRBD1 (5 bases). This CDR3 contains 16 residues. Trimming stripped 3 bases from V and 1 base from J, with 14 bases between. The germline V gene has CDR1 SGDLS and CDR2 YYNGEE. The DNA for the CDR3 is TGTGCCAGCAGCGCGGCCCCAGGGTTTGCCAAAAACATTCAGTACTTC. Residues: CASSAAPGFAKNIQYF.

CDR3 loop: CASSSGQYNEQFF. The CDR3, as DNA: TGTGCCAGCAGTTCGGGACAGTACAATGAGCAGTTCTTC. V usage is TRBV27 and J usage is TRBJ2-1, with TRBD1 matching over 7 bases. J was trimmed by 4 bases and V by 4 bases; bases with no gene match: 1. The length of the CDR3 is 13 residues. Germline values: CDR1 MNHEY, CDR2 SMNVEV (reference sequence).